These 20 T cell receptor beta chains share one sample of origin, sequenced in a study of early T cells in non-severe SARS-CoV-2 infection. A single record per CDR3 protein comes from TCRdb applying MiXCR to the 5' RACE reads. The data contain 26,000 or so distinct CDR3 sequences, more than 4.5% of them singletons. Sequenced input: whole blood. The receptor source for this set is an adult who was a healthcare worker with PCR-confirmed SARS-CoV-2 infection or an uninfected control (not recorded which).

This clonotype appeared many times. The chain has TRBV7-2 and TRBJ1-5; TRBD1 might be the D (5 bases). Deletions cut 5 bases from V and 6 bases from J, with 14 bases between. CDR3 length: 14 amino acids. The germline CDR1 and CDR2 sequences are SGHTA and FQGNSA. CDR3 bases: TGTGCCAGCAGCCCTCCTGGTGGGGCTCAGCCCCAGCATTTT. Translating it yields CASSPPGGAQPQHF. The full variable domain, in which reference TRBV7-2 and TRBJ1-5 provide the parts outside the CDR3, is GAGVSQSPSNKVTEKGKDVELRCDPISGHTALYWYRQSLGQGLEFLIYFQGNSAPDKSGLPSDRFSAERTGGSVSTLTIQRTQQEDSAVYLCASSPPGGAQPQHFGDGTRLSIL.

The chain is built from TRBV20-1 and TRBJ1-6, with a possible D match to TRBD1 (5 bases). Per germline, CDR1 DFQATT and CDR2 SNEGSKA (reference sequence). Trimming removed 3 bases from V and 5 bases from J, with 11 bases in between. The CDR3 extends over 14 amino acids. CDR3 loop: CSARPQGDNSPLHF. The CDR3 bases are TGCAGTGCTAGGCCCCAGGGCGATAATTCACCCCTCCACTTT.

This clonotype has just a few counts. This chain connects TRBV10-2 to TRBJ2-5; no clear D. Germline loops: CDR1 WSHSY, CDR2 SAAADI. The CDR3 runs 12 residues. Trimming shortened V by 3 bases and J by 1 base, and 3 bases separated the two germline ends. CDR3: CASSDPQETQYF. The CDR3 region has the DNA TGCGCCAGCAGTGATCCCCAAGAGACCCAGTACTTC.

This clonotype was counted ten times or more. The J gene is TRBJ1-1, the V gene TRBV5-1; tentatively, D is TRBD1 (6 bases). Trimming pared 0 bases from V and 1 base from J, leaving 10 bases between. CDR3 length equals 15 residues. CDR1 SGHRS and CDR2 YFSETQ come from the germline V gene. CDR3 region: CASSLAVTGNTEAFF. The CDR3 DNA is TGCGCCAGCAGCTTGGCGGTGACAGGGAACACTGAAGCTTTCTTT.

The rearrangement joins TRBV7-9 to TRBJ2-3; TRBD1 matches at 8 bases. The germline CDR1 and CDR2 sequences are SEHNR and FQNEAQ (reference sequence). This CDR3 is 16 amino acids long. V gave up 2 bases and J gave up 6 bases; unmatched junction bases: 10. The CDR3 nucleotides are TGTGCCAGCAGCTTAACGCCCGGACAGGGTCCGGATACGCAGTATTTT. This encodes CASSLTPGQGPDTQYF.

This clonotype ranks as medium-sized. V usage is TRBV27 and J usage is TRBJ1-5; D call uncertain. Germline V gene data show CDR1 as MNHEY and CDR2 as SMNVEV (reference sequence). Between the trimmed V and J ends, which lost 3 bases and 3 bases, there was a span of 6 bases. This CDR3 spans 13 amino acids. Here the CDR3 reads CASSFEVNQPQHF. The CDR3 DNA is TGTGCCAGCAGTTTCGAGGTCAATCAGCCCCAGCATTTT.

A word on this clonotype: A junction end diverges from the germline sequence, so it may reflect a read error. The V gene is TRBV15, the J gene TRBJ2-1; D might be TRBD2 (6 bases). The CDR3 runs to 14 residues. Germline V gene data show CDR1 as LNHNV and CDR2 as YYDKDF (reference sequence). The CDR3 reads CATNLDYGYNGQFF. The CDR3 nucleotides read TGTGCCACCAATCTGGACTACGGCTACAATGGGCAGTTCTTC.

This clonotype showed up many times. The V gene is TRBV6-2 or TRBV6-3, the J gene TRBJ1-6; unclear D gene. Germline V gene lookup returns CDR1 MNHEY and CDR2 SVGEGT. There are 13 residues in the CDR3. Trimming took off 7 bases at V and 10 bases at J, with 14 bases between the two ends. Written as DNA, the CDR3 is TGTGCCAGCATCACTCAACCGGGGTCACCCCTCCACTTT. Encoded protein: CASITQPGSPLHF.

The sample holds many counts of this clonotype. The J gene is TRBJ2-1, the V gene TRBV20-1; 7 positions match TRBD1. The germline CDR1 and CDR2 sequences are DFQATT and SNEGSKA (reference sequence). The length of the CDR3 is 14 residues. Trimming took 6 bases from V and 4 from J; bases not matched to a gene: 9. The CDR3 region has the DNA TGCAGTGCGCCGGACAGGAGGATTTACAATGAGCAGTTCTTC. Translation: CSAPDRRIYNEQFF.

This clonotype was counted at least ten times. The gene calls are TRBV29-1 and TRBJ1-2; D unclear. Deletions cut 4 bases from V and 4 bases from J, with 13 bases between. The CDR3 is 13 residues long. Germline lookup yields CDR1 SQVTM and CDR2 ANQGSEA. The CDR3 bases are TGCAGCGTTGCCCGAGCCGATTCCTATGGCTACACCTTC. Amino acids: CSVARADSYGYTF.

This clonotype was seen many times. The V gene is TRBV29-1, the J gene TRBJ2-2, with a possible D match to TRBD1 (6 bases). Germline V lookup: CDR1 SQVTM, CDR2 ANQGSEA. V was cut by 4 bases and J by 5 bases, with 11 bases left in between. This CDR3 is built from 13 residues. As DNA, the CDR3 is TGCAGCGTTGCAGGGGCCCCGACCGGGGAGCTGTTTTTT. Protein sequence: CSVAGAPTGELFF.

This clonotype was detected a few times. The genes are TRBV6-6 and TRBJ2-3, with D possibly TRBD1 on 6 matching bases. The germline V and J ends were trimmed by 4 bases and 3 bases, with 14 bases remaining between them. Per the germline V gene, CDR1 is MNHNY and CDR2 is SVGAGI (reference sequence). The CDR3 contains 15 residues. The CDR3 DNA reads TGTGCCAGCAGTTCACAGGGTCGGTGGACAGATACGCAGTATTTT. Translation: CASSSQGRWTDTQYF.

The chain combines TRBV7-9 with TRBJ1-1; D may be TRBD1 (6 bases). The V end lost 7 bases, the J end lost 5 bases, and 11 bases lay between the germline ends. There are 12 residues in the CDR3. The germline V gene encodes CDR1 SEHNR and CDR2 FQNEAQ (reference sequence). CDR3 protein: CASNPGATEAFF. CDR3 sequence (DNA): TGTGCCAGCAACCCAGGGGCGACTGAAGCTTTCTTT.

There are many counts of this clonotype. This chain joins TRBV7-2 and TRBJ2-5, with 7 nucleotides matching TRBD1. CDR3 length: 13 residues. Trimming took 5 bases from V and 4 from J; bases not matched to a gene: 4. CDR1 and CDR2 (germline): SGHTA, FQGNSA. The CDR3 protein is CASSLGQLETQYF. As DNA, the CDR3 is TGTGCCAGCAGCCTGGGACAGCTAGAGACCCAGTACTTC.

In its sample, this clonotype was seen a few times. The V gene is TRBV7-9, the J gene TRBJ1-1, with 7 bases fitting TRBD1. With 5 bases clipped from V and 8 bases from J, the junction kept 5 bases outside the gene matches. Germline V gives CDR1 SEHNR, CDR2 FQNEAQ (reference sequence). The CDR3 contains 12 residues. CDR3 loop: CASSRQGTEAFF. The CDR3 DNA reads TGTGCCAGCAGCCGACAGGGAACAGAAGCTTTCTTT.

This clonotype was detected ten times or more. The chain has TRBV12-3 or TRBV12-4 and TRBJ2-2, with D maybe TRBD2 (6 bases). The V gene lost 3 bases and the J gene lost 1 base, with 6 bases spanning the gap. The CDR3 covers 14 residues. CDR3 amino acids: CASSFGGNTGELFF. The CDR3 nucleotides are TGTGCCAGCAGTTTCGGGGGGAACACCGGGGAGCTGTTTTTT.

This clonotype appeared many times. V is TRBV6-2 or TRBV6-3 and J is TRBJ1-1; the match to TRBD1 covers 11 bases. The CDR3 sequence is 16 residues long. J was trimmed by 1 base and V by 4 bases; bases with no gene match: 5. Germline V lookup: CDR1 MNHEY, CDR2 SVGEGT. The CDR3 nucleotides are TGTGCCAGCAGTTCCCGGGACAGGGGGTCGAACACTGAAGCTTTCTTT. Its translation is CASSSRDRGSNTEAFF.

This clonotype came up a few times. The rearrangement joins TRBV7-6 to TRBJ2-7; no clear D. V was cut by 1 base and J by 7 bases, with 14 bases left in between. This CDR3 is built from 14 residues. The V gene's germline CDR1 is SGHVS and CDR2 FNYEAQ. The CDR3: CASSLESQVGEQYF. In DNA, the CDR3 is TGTGCCAGCAGCTTAGAATCCCAGGTTGGGGAGCAGTACTTC.

This clonotype was detected many times. This sequence joins TRBV6-5 and TRBJ2-7, with 9 nucleotides matching TRBD2. The CDR3 length is 13 residues. The germline V gene encodes CDR1 MNHEY and CDR2 SVGAGI. V dropped 6 bases and J dropped 6; count of bases not matched to a gene: 6. The CDR3 is CASSSSGGSEQYF. The CDR3 DNA is TGTGCCAGCAGCTCCAGCGGGGGGAGCGAGCAGTACTTC.

This clonotype turned up a few times. The rearrangement links TRBV7-6 to TRBJ2-3; the D is unclear. The V gene's germline CDR1 is SGHVS and CDR2 FNYEAQ. The CDR3 length is 13 residues. V lost 3 bases and J 4 bases, leaving 8 bases between the germline ends. CDR3 residues: CASSLKAADTQYF. The CDR3 bases are TGTGCCAGCAGCTTGAAGGCGGCAGATACGCAGTATTTT.